What follows is one T cell receptor beta chain and its context. The CDR3 runs 16 residues. The germline V gene has CDR1 LGHNA and CDR2 YSLEER. The V end was cut by 3 bases, the J end by 7 bases, with 19 bases between. Clones were sequenced by immunoSEQ multiplex PCR, and TCRdb holds only the in-frame ones, with some missing. The table has approximately 68,000 clones, roughly nine tenths seen once. The sample originates from a study of T cell changes during pregnancy in multiple sclerosis. This receptor was obtained from a female donor with multiple sclerosis, enrolled in a pregnancy study. The V call is TRBV4-3, the J call TRBJ2-1, with D possibly TRBD2 on 6 matching bases. Sequenced here: peripheral blood, sampled in the second trimester of pregnancy. CDR3 region: CASSHQGGNVWNEQFF. The CDR3 region has the DNA TGCGCCAGCAGCCACCAGGGAGGTAATGTTTGGAATGAGCAGTTCTTC.